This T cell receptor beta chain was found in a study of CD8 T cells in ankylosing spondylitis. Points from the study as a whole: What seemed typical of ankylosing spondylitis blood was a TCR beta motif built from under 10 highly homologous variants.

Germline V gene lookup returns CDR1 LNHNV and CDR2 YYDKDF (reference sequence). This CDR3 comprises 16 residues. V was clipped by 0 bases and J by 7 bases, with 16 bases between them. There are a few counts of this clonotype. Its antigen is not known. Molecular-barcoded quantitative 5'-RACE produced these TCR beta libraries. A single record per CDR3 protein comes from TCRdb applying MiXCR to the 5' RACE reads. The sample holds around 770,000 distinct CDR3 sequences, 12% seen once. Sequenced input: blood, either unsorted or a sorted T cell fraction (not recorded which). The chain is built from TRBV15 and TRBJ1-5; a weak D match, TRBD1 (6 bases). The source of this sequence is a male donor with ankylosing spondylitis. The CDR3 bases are TGTGCCACCAGCAGAGATCGCAGGGGATCCCGCCAGCCCCAGCATTTT. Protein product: CATSRDRRGSRQPQHF.